The 15 T cell receptor beta chains presented below share a single source sample, sequenced in a study of PD-1 blockade in classical Hodgkin lymphoma. Time point of the sample: newly diagnosed, previously untreated cHL patient sample. From thawed PBMCs, CD4+ T cells were purified using magnetic negative selection. Libraries were prepared by immunoSEQ multiplex PCR; TCRdb keeps only in-frame clonotypes and omits some of them. The sample lists about 15,000 clones, about 86% occurring once. Sequenced: CD4+ T cells from blood. These receptors all come from a human donor with classical Hodgkin lymphoma.

V usage is TRBV25-1 and J usage is TRBJ1-1; a weak D match, TRBD1 (6 bases). Trimming took off 2 bases at V and 2 bases at J, with 15 bases between the two ends. The CDR3 consists of 16 residues. Germline CDR1 is MGHDK and CDR2 is SYGVNS. CDR3 DNA sequence: TGTGCCAGCAGTGAAGGGCAGGGGCGTTATAACACTGAAGCTTTCTTT. Its protein product is CASSEGQGRYNTEAFF.

In DNA, the CDR3 is TGTGCCAGCAGTGAAGAGTGGGGGGGAGAGCAGTTCTTC. Protein sequence: CASSEEWGGEQFF. This chain links TRBV6-1 with TRBJ2-1; 7 nucleotides match TRBD2. V trimming: 1 base; J trimming: 10 bases; junction bases outside the gene matches: 4. Germline CDR1 and CDR2: MNHNS and SASEGT. The CDR3 is made up of 13 amino acids.

CDR3 residues: CSVGTDGGGRETQYF. CDR3 sequence (DNA): TGCAGCGTTGGGACGGACGGGGGCGGGAGAGAGACCCAGTACTTC. The chain joins TRBV29-1 to TRBJ2-5, with D possibly TRBD2 on 7 matching bases. The CDR3 sequence is 15 residues long. V gave up 4 bases and J gave up 4 bases, with 19 bases separating them. The germline V gene encodes CDR1 SQVTM and CDR2 ANQGSEA.

The chain recombines TRBV7-2 with TRBJ2-5; D is ambiguous. V was clipped by 5 bases and J by 5 bases, with 12 bases between them. The germline gives CDR1 SGHTA, CDR2 FQGNSA. This CDR3 has 13 residues. The CDR3 region is CASSQDLTETQYF. The CDR3 DNA follows: TGTGCCAGCAGCCAGGACCTGACTGAGACCCAGTACTTC.

In DNA form, the CDR3 reads TGTGCCAGCAGTAGGTTCGGGACTAGCTCCTACAATGAGCAGTTCTTC. Translated: CASSRFGTSSYNEQFF. The chain couples TRBV27 to TRBJ2-1, with 8 positions matching TRBD2. This CDR3 spans 16 amino acids. Germline CDR1 and CDR2: MNHEY and SMNVEV (reference sequence). Trimming cost V 5 bases and J 0 bases; bases outside gene matches: 6.

This chain uses TRBV2 with TRBJ1-5; D not resolved. CDR1 is SNHLY and CDR2 is FYNNEI in the germline V gene. The CDR3 sequence is 15 residues long. V gave up 3 bases and J gave up 1 base, with 10 bases separating them. Here the CDR3 reads CASSDRDGSNQPQHF. The CDR3 DNA sequence: TGTGCCAGCAGTGACCGAGACGGGAGCAATCAGCCCCAGCATTTT. The whole variable domain, remainder taken from reference TRBV2 and TRBJ1-5, is EPEVTQTPSHQVTQMGQEVILRCVPISNHLYFYWYRQILGQKVEFLVSFYNNEISEKSEIFDDQFSVERPDGSNFTLKIRSTKLEDSAMYFCASSDRDGSNQPQHFGDGTRLSIL.

The chain employs TRBV19 and TRBJ2-1; TRBD2 aligns across 13 bases. The J segment lost 4 bases and the V segment lost 5 bases, leaving 14 bases of the junction unmatched. CDR1 and CDR2 (germline): LNHDA, SQIVND (reference sequence). CDR3 length equals 19 residues. CDR3 amino acids: CASSLRTSGSQVKYNEQFF. Written as DNA, the CDR3 is TGTGCCAGTAGTCTCCGGACTAGCGGGAGTCAAGTGAAGTACAATGAGCAGTTCTTC.

The chain links TRBV28 to TRBJ2-2; 9 nucleotides agree with TRBD2. V gave up 7 bases and J gave up 0 bases; unmatched junction bases: 3. Germline lookup yields CDR1 MDHEN and CDR2 SYDVKM. The CDR3 length is 15 residues. CDR3 DNA: TGTGCCAGCATGCTAGCGGGAACGAACACCGGGGAGCTGTTTTTT. Translation: CASMLAGTNTGELFF.

This chain links TRBV19 with TRBJ1-6; 8 bases map to TRBD1. V lost 7 bases and J lost 5; bases outside the gene matches: 4. This CDR3 is 14 amino acids long. Looked up from germline, CDR1 is LNHDA and CDR2 is SQIVND (reference sequence). CDR3 nucleotides: TGTGCCAGTACGCGGGACAGGAATAATTCACCCCTCCACTTT. It is translated as CASTRDRNNSPLHF.

V is TRBV6-4 and J is TRBJ1-2; D unclear. The V gene lost 4 bases and the J gene lost 6 bases, with 15 bases spanning the gap. Germline loops: CDR1 MRHNA, CDR2 SNTAGT. The CDR3 loop spans 14 amino acids. The CDR3 DNA reads TGTGCCAGCAGTGCCTCCGGGGTATCAGATGGCTACACCTTC. It is translated as CASSASGVSDGYTF.

This clone was counted a single time. This chain joins TRBV7-2 and TRBJ2-4; D is perhaps TRBD1 or TRBD2 (5 bases each). The CDR3 spans 14 residues. The V end lost 5 bases, the J end lost 2 bases, and 10 bases lay between the germline ends. The germline gives CDR1 SGHTA, CDR2 FQGNSA. The CDR3 protein is CASSRDEPKNIQYF. The CDR3, as DNA: TGTGCCAGCAGCCGGGACGAGCCCAAAAACATTCAGTACTTC.

J is TRBJ2-2 and V is TRBV5-8; D may correspond to TRBD1 or TRBD2 (5 bases each). Trimming shortened V by 6 bases and J by 0 bases, and 12 bases separated the two germline ends. CDR1 is SGHTS and CDR2 is YDEGEE in the germline V gene. The CDR3 totals 15 residues. The CDR3 loop is CASIHGTANTGELFF. The CDR3 DNA is TGTGCCAGCATTCACGGGACCGCGAACACCGGGGAGCTGTTTTTT. Filled out from reference TRBV5-8 and TRBJ2-2, the complete variable domain reads EAGVTQSPTHLIKTRGQQATLRCSPISGHTSVYWYQQALGLGLQFLLWYDEGEERNRGNFPPRFSGRQFPNYSSELNVNALELEDSALYLCASIHGTANTGELFFGEGSRLTVL.

The V call is TRBV5-4, the J call TRBJ2-1; 9 bases agree with TRBD1. From germline, CDR1 is SGHNT and CDR2 YYREEE (reference sequence). This CDR3 contains 16 residues. Unmatched junction bases numbered 9, after V lost 4 bases and J lost 4 bases. The CDR3 loop reads CASSPGQGSGYNEQFF. The DNA for the CDR3 is TGTGCCAGCAGCCCGGGACAGGGAAGTGGTTACAATGAGCAGTTCTTC.

This clone came up a few times. The rearrangement joins TRBV5-1 to TRBJ2-7; 7 nucleotides align to TRBD1. CDR1 is SGHRS and CDR2 is YFSETQ in the germline V gene. V was pared by 4 bases and J by 3 bases, with 10 bases of the junction left unmatched. CDR3 length: 15 amino acids. The CDR3 sequence: CASSRMTGFGYEQYF. In DNA form, the CDR3 reads TGCGCCAGCAGCCGTATGACAGGGTTTGGCTACGAGCAGTACTTC.

The chain is built from TRBV18 and TRBJ2-7; D is perhaps TRBD1 (5 bases). The CDR3 spans 15 residues. Per the germline V gene, CDR1 is KGHSH and CDR2 is LQKENI. The V end lost 3 bases, the J end lost 3 bases, and 15 bases lay between the germline ends. The chain's CDR3 is CASSPRQGGGYEQYF. The CDR3 DNA sequence: TGTGCCAGCTCACCGAGGCAGGGTGGTGGCTACGAGCAGTACTTC.